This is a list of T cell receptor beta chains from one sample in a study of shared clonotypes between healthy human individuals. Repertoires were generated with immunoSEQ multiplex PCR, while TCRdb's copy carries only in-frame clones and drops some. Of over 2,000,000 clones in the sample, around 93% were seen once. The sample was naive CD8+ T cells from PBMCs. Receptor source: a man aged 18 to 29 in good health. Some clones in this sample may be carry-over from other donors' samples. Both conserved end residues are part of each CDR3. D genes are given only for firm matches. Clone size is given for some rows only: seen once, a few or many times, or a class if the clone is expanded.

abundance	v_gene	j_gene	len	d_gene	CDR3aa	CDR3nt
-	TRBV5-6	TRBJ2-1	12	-	CASSLSVPEQFF	TGTGCCAGCAGCTTGTCCGTGCCCGAGCAGTTCTTC
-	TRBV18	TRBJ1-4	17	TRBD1	CASSPGQGGRTNEKLFF	TGTGCCAGCTCACCTGGACAGGGAGGGAGAACTAATGAAAAACTGTTTTTT
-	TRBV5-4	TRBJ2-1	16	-	CASSLAGTLNYNEQFF	TGTGCCAGCAGCTTGGCAGGGACTCTCAACTACAATGAGCAGTTCTTC
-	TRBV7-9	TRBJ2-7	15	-	CASSPKFKGSSEQYF	TGTGCCAGCAGCCCTAAGTTTAAGGGGTCCTCTGAGCAGTACTTC
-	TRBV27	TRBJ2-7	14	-	CASSSPREYYEQYF	TGTGCCAGCAGTTCACCGAGGGAGTATTACGAGCAGTACTTC
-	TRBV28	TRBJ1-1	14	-	CASSFQGGSTEAFF	TGTGCCAGCAGTTTCCAGGGCGGGAGCACTGAAGCTTTCTTT
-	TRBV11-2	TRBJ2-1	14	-	CASRSPGAGDEQFF	TGTGCCAGCAGGTCCCCAGGGGCAGGCGATGAGCAGTTCTTC
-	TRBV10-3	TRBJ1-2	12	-	CAIRTVNYGYTF	TGTGCCATACGGACAGTTAACTATGGCTACACCTTC
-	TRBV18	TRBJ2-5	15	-	CASSPSVRGQETQYF	TGTGCCAGCTCACCGTCTGTGAGAGGCCAAGAGACCCAGTACTTC
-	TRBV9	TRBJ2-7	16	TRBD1	CASSAHPGTGGYEQYF	TGTGCCAGCAGCGCCCACCCCGGGACAGGAGGATACGAGCAGTACTTC
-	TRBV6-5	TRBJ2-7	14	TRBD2	CASSYGLAGYEQYF	TGTGCCAGCAGTTACGGACTAGCGGGGTACGAGCAGTACTTC
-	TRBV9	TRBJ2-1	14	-	CASSVESRYNEQFF	TGTGCCAGCAGCGTAGAAAGTAGATACAATGAGCAGTTCTTC
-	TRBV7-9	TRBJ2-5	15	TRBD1	CASSLVQGAGETQYF	TGTGCCAGCAGCTTAGTACAGGGGGCCGGGGAGACCCAGTACTTC
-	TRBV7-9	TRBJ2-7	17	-	CASSQRGFRDSSYEQYF	TGTGCCAGCAGCCAGCGGGGCTTCCGGGACAGCTCCTACGAGCAGTACTTC
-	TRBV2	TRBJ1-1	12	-	CASRWANTEAFF	TGTGCCAGCAGATGGGCGAACACTGAAGCTTTCTTT
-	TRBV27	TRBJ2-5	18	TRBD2	CASSLSGTAAGVGETQYF	TGTGCCAGCAGTTTATCGGGCACGGCAGCGGGAGTGGGAGAGACCCAGTACTTC
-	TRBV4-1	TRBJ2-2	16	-	CASSQVVSGNTGELFF	TGCGCCAGCAGCCAAGTTGTCAGCGGTAACACCGGGGAGCTGTTTTTT
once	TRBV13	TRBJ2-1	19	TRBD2	CASSLDLSSGSYSYNEQFF	TGTGCCAGCAGCTTAGACCTCTCTAGCGGGAGTTACTCCTACAATGAGCAGTTCTTC
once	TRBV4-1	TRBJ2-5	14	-	CASSQNINWETQYF	TGCGCCAGCAGCCAAAACATAAACTGGGAGACCCAATACTTC
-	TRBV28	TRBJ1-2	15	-	CASSLGGSANYGYTF	TGTGCCAGCAGTCTTGGTGGGTCCGCTAACTATGGCTACACCTTC
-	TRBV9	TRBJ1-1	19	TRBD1	CASSVAVPGQGQSYTEAFF	TGTGCCAGCAGCGTAGCGGTTCCGGGACAGGGCCAAAGTTACACTGAAGCTTTCTTT
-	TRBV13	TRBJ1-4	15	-	CASSLGRQANEKLFF	TGTGCCAGCAGCTTGGGAAGGCAGGCTAATGAAAAACTGTTTTTT
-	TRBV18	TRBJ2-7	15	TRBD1	CASSPSDRGLYEQYF	TGTGCCAGCTCACCATCGGACAGGGGGCTCTACGAGCAGTACTTC
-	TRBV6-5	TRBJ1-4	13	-	CASSYGQNEKLFF	TGTGCCAGCAGTTACGGACAGAATGAAAAACTGTTTTTT
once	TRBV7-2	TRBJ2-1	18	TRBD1	CASSLVNRGRLPYNEQFF	TGTGCCAGCAGCTTAGTTAACAGGGGCCGACTTCCCTACAATGAGCAGTTCTTC
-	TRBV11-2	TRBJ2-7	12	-	CASTGQSYEQYF	TGTGCCAGCACCGGACAGAGCTACGAGCAGTACTTC